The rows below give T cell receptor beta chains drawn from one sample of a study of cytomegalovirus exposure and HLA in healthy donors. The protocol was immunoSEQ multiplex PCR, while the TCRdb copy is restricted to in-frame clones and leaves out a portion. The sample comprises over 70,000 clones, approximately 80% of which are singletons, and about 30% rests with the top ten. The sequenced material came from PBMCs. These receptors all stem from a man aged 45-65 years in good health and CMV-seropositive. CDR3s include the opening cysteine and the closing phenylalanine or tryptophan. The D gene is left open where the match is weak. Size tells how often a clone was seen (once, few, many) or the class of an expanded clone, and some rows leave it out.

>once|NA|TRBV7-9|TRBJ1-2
TGTGCCAGCAGCCAGGAGGGCAGGAGCTATGGCTACACCTTC
CASSQEGRSYGYTF
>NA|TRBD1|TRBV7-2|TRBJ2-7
TGTGCCAGCAGTAAGGAGGACAGGTGGGCCTACGAGCAGTACTTC
CASSKEDRWAYEQYF
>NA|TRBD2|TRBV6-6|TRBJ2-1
TGTGCCAGCAGGGGGACTAGCGGGAGCTCCTACAATGAGCAGTTCTTC
CASRGTSGSSYNEQFF
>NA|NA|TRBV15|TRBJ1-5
TGTGCCACCAGCAGAGATGAGGGGGATCGCAATCAGCCCCAGCATTTT
CATSRDEGDRNQPQHF
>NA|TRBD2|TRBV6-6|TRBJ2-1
TGTGCCAGCACAGGACTAGCGGGAGGTAATGAGCAGTTCTTC
CASTGLAGGNEQFF
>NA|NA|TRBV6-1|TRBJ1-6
TGTGCCAGCAGTTGGACAGACCTAAATTCACCCCTCCACTTT
CASSWTDLNSPLHF
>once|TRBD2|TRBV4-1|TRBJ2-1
TGCGCCAGCAGCCCCGGAGGGGCGGGAGACAATGAGCAGTTCTTC
CASSPGGAGDNEQFF
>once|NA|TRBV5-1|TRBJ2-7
TGCGCCAGCAGCTTGCCCCAGACCCAGGGGAACGAGCAGTACTTC
CASSLPQTQGNEQYF
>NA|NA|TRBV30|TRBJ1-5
TGTGCCTGGAGTGGCGACGCTCAGACTTATAGCAATCAGCCCCAGCATTTT
CAWSGDAQTYSNQPQHF
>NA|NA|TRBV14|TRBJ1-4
TGTGCCAGCAGCCAAGCTAACCCCGGGTTAGGTGAAAAACTGTTTTTT
CASSQANPGLGEKLFF
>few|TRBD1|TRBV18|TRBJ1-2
TGTGCCAGCTCACCCTCCACAACAGACAGGGGGCCACGTGGCTACACCTTC
CASSPSTTDRGPRGYTF
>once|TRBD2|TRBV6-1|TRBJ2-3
TGTGCCAGCAGTCCCCCCGCGGGAGGGACGCAGTATTTT
CASSPPAGGTQYF
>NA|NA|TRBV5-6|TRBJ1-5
TGTGCCAGCAGCTTCAGCGCAGGGAATCAGCCCCAGCATTTT
CASSFSAGNQPQHF
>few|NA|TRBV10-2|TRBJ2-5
TGCGCCAGCAGGGAAACTAGCTCTGAGACCCAGTACTTC
CASRETSSETQYF
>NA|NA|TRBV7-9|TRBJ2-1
TGTGCCAGCAGCTCGTACGGGTCGAGGGATGAGCAGTTCTTC
CASSSYGSRDEQFF
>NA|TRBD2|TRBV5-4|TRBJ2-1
TGTGCCAGCAGCCGTCCGGCGGGAGGAGCCTGGGATGAGCAGTTCTTC
CASSRPAGGAWDEQFF
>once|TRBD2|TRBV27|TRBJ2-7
TGTGCCAGCAGTCCCCAAGGGTGGACTAGCGGGAGGGCCCGCTCCTACGAGCAGTACTTC
CASSPQGWTSGRARSYEQYF
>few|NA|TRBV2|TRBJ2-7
TGTGCCAGCACTGACGACTACGGCGACGAGCAGTACTTC
CASTDDYGDEQYF
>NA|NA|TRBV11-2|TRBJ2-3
TGTGCCAGCAGCCCGCCGACTCTTGGAGATACGCAGTATTTT
CASSPPTLGDTQYF
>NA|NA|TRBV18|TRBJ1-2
TGTGCCAGCTCACCTCGCCACAGGGCGGATGGCTACACCTTC
CASSPRHRADGYTF
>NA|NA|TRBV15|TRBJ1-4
TGTGCCACCCGCCAGTCTACTAGAACTAATGAAAAACTGTTTTTT
CATRQSTRTNEKLFF
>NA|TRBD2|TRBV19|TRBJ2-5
TGTGCCAGTAGTATGTTCGCTAGCGGTGAGACCCAGTACTTC
CASSMFASGETQYF
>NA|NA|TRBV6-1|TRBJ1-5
TGTGCCAGCAGTGGGAGGACGGGCAATCAGCCCCAGCATTTT
CASSGRTGNQPQHF
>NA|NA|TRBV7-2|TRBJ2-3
TGTGCCAGCAGCTTACTCGACACCACAGATACGCAGTATTTT
CASSLLDTTDTQYF
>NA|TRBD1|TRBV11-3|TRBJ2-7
TGTGCCAGCAGCTCCTCCACGGACAGGGGGCACTCCGAGCAGTACTTC
CASSSSTDRGHSEQYF
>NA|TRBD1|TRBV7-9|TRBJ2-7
TGTGCCTCCGGGACAGGGAACGAGCAGTACTTC
CASGTGNEQYF
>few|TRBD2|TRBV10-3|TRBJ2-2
TGTGCCAGCAGCCAAACTAGCGGGAGCGACAACACCGGGGAGCTGTTTTTT
CASSQTSGSDNTGELFF
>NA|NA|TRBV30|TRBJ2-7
TGTGCCTGGAGTGTAATTCAATTCTCCTACGAGCAGTACTTC
CAWSVIQFSYEQYF
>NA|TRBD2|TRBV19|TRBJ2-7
TGTGCCAGTCGGAGGGACTACCGCTCCTACGAGCAGTACTTC
CASRRDYRSYEQYF
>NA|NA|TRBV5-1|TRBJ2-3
TGCGCCAGCAGCTTGGGGAACAGTCTATCTCCAGATACGCAGTATTTT
CASSLGNSLSPDTQYF
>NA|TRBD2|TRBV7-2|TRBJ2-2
TGTGCCAGCTCCTCCCCCGGGACTAGCGGGACCGGGGAGCTGTTTTTT
CASSSPGTSGTGELFF
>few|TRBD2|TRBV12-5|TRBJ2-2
TGTGCTAGTTGGTCTGGGCTAGCGGTCACCGGGGAGCTGTTTTTT
CASWSGLAVTGELFF
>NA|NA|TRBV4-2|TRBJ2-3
TGTGCCAGCAGCCAAGACAGGTCAAGCACAGATACGCAGTATTTT
CASSQDRSSTDTQYF
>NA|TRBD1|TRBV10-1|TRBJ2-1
TGCGCCAGCAGTACAGGGGCCATCTACAATGAGCAGTTCTTC
CASSTGAIYNEQFF
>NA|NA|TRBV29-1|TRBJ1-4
TGCAGCGCCCTAGACGGGGGTCATGAAAAACTGTTTTTT
CSALDGGHEKLFF
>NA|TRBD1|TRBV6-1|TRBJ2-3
TGTGCCAGCAGTGGGGACAGGGACCCTAGCACAGATACGCAGTATTTT
CASSGDRDPSTDTQYF
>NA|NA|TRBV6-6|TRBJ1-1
TGTGCCAGCAGTAACTCCAGGGGGAACACTGAAGCTTTCTTT
CASSNSRGNTEAFF
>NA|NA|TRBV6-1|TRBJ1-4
TGTGCCAGCGGGCGACAGTTCCCAACTAATGAAAAACTGTTTTTT
CASGRQFPTNEKLFF
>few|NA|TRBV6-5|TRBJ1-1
TGTGCCAGCAGTTACGAGGGCAGAAACACTGAAGCTTTCTTT
CASSYEGRNTEAFF
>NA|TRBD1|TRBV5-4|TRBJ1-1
TGTGCCAGCAGCTTGGCGGTAGGGGGCACCACTGAAGCTTTCTTT
CASSLAVGGTTEAFF
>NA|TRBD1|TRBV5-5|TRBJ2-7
TGTGCCAGCAGCTTGGGAGCGACAGGGAAGTCCTACGAGCAGTACTTC
CASSLGATGKSYEQYF
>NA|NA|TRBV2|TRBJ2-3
TGTGCCGGCCGGATGCTAGCAGATACGCAGTATTTT
CAGRMLADTQYF
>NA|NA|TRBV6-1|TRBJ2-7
TGTGCCAGCAGTGATAGAGGTTACGAGCAGTACTTC
CASSDRGYEQYF